The 11 T cell receptor beta chains given below trace back to one sample, sequenced in a study of beta chain features in type 1 diabetes. Sequenced material consisted of expressed TCRB transcripts (all of the isolated RNA was reverse transcribed). Here immunoSEQ multiplex PCR was the method, and the copy in TCRdb shows in-frame clones only, minus some. The table has hundreds of thousands of clones, around 15% seen once. Input material: naive CD4+ T cells from blood. The receptors come from a man aged 18 to 35 in good health.

This clone was detected a few times. This sequence joins TRBV10-3 and TRBJ2-1; 8 nucleotides align to TRBD2. This CDR3 spans 14 amino acids. Germline values: CDR1 ENHRY, CDR2 SYGVKD. Unmatched junction bases numbered 5, after V lost 7 bases and J lost 3 bases. CDR3 DNA sequence: TGTGCCATCAAAGCGGGGGCCGGCTACAATGAGCAGTTCTTC. This encodes CAIKAGAGYNEQFF.

This clone came up a few times. This sample also contains other DNA sequences that code for the same CDR3. This chain links TRBV7-2 with TRBJ1-2; unclear D gene. Germline CDR1 is SGHTA and CDR2 is FQGNSA. There are 12 residues in the CDR3. V was clipped by 1 base and J by 1 base, with 1 base between them. In DNA form, the CDR3 reads TGTGCCAGCAGCTTAGTTAACTATGGCTACACCTTC. The encoded protein is CASSLVNYGYTF.

This clone was detected a few times. V usage is TRBV18 and J usage is TRBJ2-7, with no clear D. Trimming removed 1 base at V and 3 bases at J, with 13 bases between. This CDR3 spans 15 amino acids. Germline CDR1 and CDR2: KGHSH and LQKENI. Written as DNA, the CDR3 is TGTGCCAGCTCACCACGTCGGCTCGCTGGCTACGAGCAGTACTTC. Its translation: CASSPRRLAGYEQYF.

Here the CDR3 reads CASSFTGTGANVLTF. CDR3 sequence (DNA): TGTGCCAGCAGCTTCACAGGTACTGGGGCCAACGTCCTGACTTTC. The chain carries TRBV7-9 and TRBJ2-6; weak D call: TRBD1 (5 bases). V was cut by 3 bases and J by 2 bases, with 8 bases left in between. The CDR3 has 15 amino acids. Per germline, CDR1 SEHNR and CDR2 FQNEAQ (reference sequence).

The chain carries TRBV7-2 and TRBJ1-4; the D is unclear. The CDR3 sequence is 15 residues long. V was cut by 5 bases and J by 3 bases, with 13 bases left in between. Germline V CDR1 and CDR2: SGHTA, FQGNSA. The CDR3 sequence: CASSPYGRANEKLFF. In DNA form, the CDR3 reads TGTGCCAGCAGCCCGTATGGTAGGGCTAATGAAAAACTGTTTTTT.

This clone occurred a few times. The V gene is TRBV23-1, the J gene TRBJ2-7, with TRBD1 matching 10 bases. TRBV23-1 is marked as an open reading frame, function uncertain. The CDR3 sequence is 15 residues long. Trimming at V came to 7 bases and at J to 3 bases, leaving 9 bases not matched to a gene. CDR3 bases: TGCGCCAGCATTGGGACAGGGGACGGGTTCTACGAGCAGTACTTC. It yields the protein CASIGTGDGFYEQYF.

CDR3 nucleotides: TGTGCCAGCACCTATCCGGGGAGCGGAAACATTCAGTACTTC. Protein: CASTYPGSGNIQYF. The chain couples TRBV6-5 to TRBJ2-4, with D possibly TRBD2 on 5 matching bases. Germline V gene sequence: CDR1 MNHEY, CDR2 SVGAGI. V was shortened by 7 bases and J by 6 bases, with 16 bases between the two germline ends. The CDR3 spans 14 residues.

This clone has only a few counts. This rearrangement joins TRBV9 to TRBJ2-3; the D is unclear. The V gene lost 0 bases and the J gene lost 2 bases, with 10 bases spanning the gap. The germline CDR1 and CDR2 sequences are SGDLS and YYNGEE. This CDR3 has 15 amino acids. Written as DNA, the CDR3 is TGTGCCAGCAGCGTAGGACTGACCTACACAGATACGCAGTATTTT. This gives the protein CASSVGLTYTDTQYF. The variable domain in full, with the rest retrieved from reference TRBV9 and TRBJ2-3, is DSGVTQTPKHLITATGQRVTLRCSPRSGDLSVYWYQQSLDQGLQFLIQYYNGEERAKGNILERFSAQQFPDLHSELNLSSLELGDSALYFCASSVGLTYTDTQYFGPGTRLTVL.

This clone came up a few times. The chain has TRBV5-4 and TRBJ2-1; D possibly corresponds to TRBD1 (5 bases). Per germline, CDR1 SGHNT and CDR2 YYREEE (reference sequence). The V and J ends lost 1 base and 5 bases respectively, with 10 bases between them. There are 14 residues in the CDR3. CDR3 coding DNA: TGTGCCAGCAGCTTGATTCAGGGAAACAATGAGCAGTTCTTC. Its translation is CASSLIQGNNEQFF.

The CDR3 bases are TGTGCCAGCAGCCCTGGGACTTCCTCTGGGGCCAACGTCCTGACTTTC. It translates to CASSPGTSSGANVLTF. The chain joins TRBV5-4 to TRBJ2-6, with D possibly matching TRBD2 (6 bases). Germline CDR1 and CDR2: SGHNT and YYREEE (reference sequence). This CDR3 comprises 16 residues. V lost 4 bases and J 0 bases, leaving 11 bases between the germline ends.

This clone has only a few counts. This chain uses TRBV7-9 with TRBJ2-1, with 7 positions matching TRBD1. Per the germline V gene, CDR1 is SEHNR and CDR2 is FQNEAQ (reference sequence). V shed 5 bases and J 0 bases; nucleotides not matched to a gene: 10. The length of the CDR3 is 17 residues. The CDR3 loop is CASSHGYRGSSYNEQFF. The CDR3 nucleotides read TGTGCCAGCAGCCATGGTTACAGGGGAAGCTCCTACAATGAGCAGTTCTTC.